One and the same sample provided the 18 T cell receptor beta chains below, sequenced in a study of blood T cell repertoires in COVID-19. Generated by immunoSEQ multiplex PCR, the TCRdb table keeps only in-frame clones and is missing some. The sample gives roughly 280,000 clones, around 90% of which show up once; 5.2% is in the top ten. Sample: peripheral blood. The source of these receptors is a woman aged 60-75 years with COVID-19, enrolled during active disease.

The J gene is TRBJ2-2, the V gene TRBV5-1; D is undetermined. The germline V and J ends were trimmed by 2 bases and 1 base, with 12 bases remaining between them. Per the germline V gene, CDR1 is SGHRS and CDR2 is YFSETQ. The CDR3 is 16 residues long. The CDR3 spells CASSLKTYGNTGELFF. CDR3 DNA: TGCGCCAGCAGCTTAAAAACCTACGGGAACACCGGGGAGCTGTTTTTT.

This clone was seen a handful of times. As DNA, the CDR3 is TGTGCCAGCAGCTTATCCAGCACTATCCACGAGCAGTACTTC. Translating gives CASSLSSTIHEQYF. The rearrangement links TRBV11-3 to TRBJ2-7, with D uncertain. The CDR3 is 14 amino acids. Germline V gene sequence: CDR1 SGHNT, CDR2 YENEEA. V dropped 2 bases and J dropped 5 bases, with 13 bases sitting between them.

This sequence joins TRBV6-2 or TRBV6-3 and TRBJ2-1, with D possibly matching TRBD1 (5 bases). Per the germline V gene, CDR1 is MNHEY and CDR2 is SVGEGT. Between the trimmed V and J ends, which lost 5 bases and 4 bases, there was a span of 12 bases. The CDR3 has 14 amino acids. The CDR3 sequence: CASSGSTEYNEQFF. The CDR3 DNA reads as TGTGCCAGCAGTGGTTCGACAGAATACAATGAGCAGTTCTTC.

The J gene is TRBJ1-1, the V gene TRBV3-1 (or the pseudogene TRBV3-2); D is ambiguous. In germline, CDR1 is LGHDT, CDR2 YNNKEL (reference sequence). This CDR3 region has 16 residues. The V end lost 0 bases, the J end lost 1 base, and 12 bases lay between the germline ends. The CDR3 protein is CASSQEIGAANTEAFF. CDR3 DNA sequence: TGTGCCAGCAGCCAAGAAATCGGAGCGGCGAACACTGAAGCTTTCTTT.

V and J are TRBV19 and TRBJ2-4; no clear D gene. V lost 5 bases, J lost 3 bases, and 17 bases lay in between. Per germline, CDR1 LNHDA and CDR2 SQIVND (reference sequence). The CDR3 is 16 amino acids. The CDR3 region has the DNA TGTGCCAGTAGTCCTCATGCGGTTCTGGGCAAAAACATTCAGTACTTC. Amino acids: CASSPHAVLGKNIQYF.

The chain has TRBV5-1 and TRBJ2-1; TRBD2 matches at 11 bases. The trim removed 4 bases at V and 3 bases at J, leaving 3 bases unmatched. CDR3 length: 15 amino acids. Germline V gene sequence: CDR1 SGHRS, CDR2 YFSETQ. This CDR3 is CASSQLAGVYNEQFF. The CDR3, as DNA: TGCGCCAGCAGCCAACTAGCGGGAGTCTACAATGAGCAGTTCTTC.

The chain combines TRBV20-1 with TRBJ2-7; 7 bases match TRBD2. Germline-derived CDR1 and CDR2 are DFQATT and SNEGSKA (reference sequence). The CDR3 spans 15 residues. Trimming took 3 bases from V and 4 from J; bases not matched to a gene: 12. The CDR3 nucleotides read TGCAGTGCTAGTCCCCTGGGGGAGGGATCATACGAGCAGTACTTC. It translates to CSASPLGEGSYEQYF.

The chain has TRBV5-1 and TRBJ2-3, with 11 bases lining up with TRBD1. CDR1 and CDR2 (germline): SGHRS, YFSETQ. The CDR3 loop spans 14 amino acids. Trimming took 3 bases from V and 5 from J; bases not matched to a gene: 2. This CDR3 reads CASSWTGGEDTQYF. Written as DNA, the CDR3 is TGCGCCAGCAGCTGGACAGGGGGCGAAGATACGCAGTATTTT.

The chain combines TRBV5-1 with TRBJ1-4, with D possibly being TRBD1 (6 bases). With 3 bases removed from V and 0 bases from J, the gap between germline ends came to 9 bases. Per germline, CDR1 SGHRS and CDR2 YFSETQ. The CDR3 consists of 15 residues. CDR3 protein: CASSSRQATNEKLFF. CDR3 nucleotides: TGCGCCAGCAGCTCTCGACAGGCAACTAATGAAAAACTGTTTTTT.

The chain employs TRBV7-9 and TRBJ1-5; D gene unclear. The CDR3 spans 12 residues. Germline values: CDR1 SEHNR, CDR2 FQNEAQ (reference sequence). V was cut by 5 bases and J by 4 bases, with 6 bases left in between. DNA for the CDR3: TGTGCCAGCAGCGTATCGAATCAGCCCCAGCATTTT. Residues: CASSVSNQPQHF.

With respect to this clone: The same CDR3 arises from other DNA sequences in this sample as well. V and J are TRBV28 and TRBJ1-2; a possible D gene is TRBD1 (5 bases). V lost 7 bases and J 2 bases, leaving 11 bases between the germline ends. The CDR3 covers 13 residues. Germline-derived CDR1 and CDR2 are MDHEN and SYDVKM. DNA of the CDR3: TGTGCCAGCATCGCGGGACCGAACTATGGCTACACCTTC. The encoded protein is CASIAGPNYGYTF.

The chain combines TRBV29-1 with TRBJ2-1, with 7 bases matching TRBD2. Trimming took 0 bases from V and 1 from J; bases not matched to a gene: 6. Germline V CDR1 and CDR2: SQVTM, ANQGSEA. This CDR3 contains 16 residues. In nucleotides, the CDR3 is TGCAGCGTTGAAGAACTAGCGACCGTGTCCTACAATGAGCAGTTCTTC. Protein: CSVEELATVSYNEQFF.

J is TRBJ2-2 and V is TRBV19, with 12 bases lining up with TRBD2. The CDR3 sequence is 15 residues long. Trimming removed 4 bases from V and 5 bases from J; junction bases left unmatched: 2. In germline, CDR1 is LNHDA, CDR2 SQIVND (reference sequence). The CDR3 region has the DNA TGTGCCAGTAGTAAGGGGACTAGCGGGACCGGGGAGCTGTTTTTT. Amino acid sequence: CASSKGTSGTGELFF. The whole variable domain, filled in from reference TRBV19 and TRBJ2-2, reads DGGITQSPKYLFRKEGQNVTLSCEQNLNHDAMYWYRQDPGQGLRLIYYSQIVNDFQKGDIAEGYSVSREKKESFPLTVTSAQKNPTAFYLCASSKGTSGTGELFFGEGSRLTVL.

The chain links TRBV5-4 to TRBJ2-7, with a possible D match to TRBD2 (7 bases). The CDR3 has 16 residues. Trimming cost V 5 bases and J 2 bases, with 20 bases left between them. Germline-derived CDR1 and CDR2 are SGHNT and YYREEE (reference sequence). The CDR3 nucleotides read TGTGCCAGCAGTAGGGGGGGGACAATCTTACCCTACGAGCAGTACTTC. It translates to CASSRGGTILPYEQYF.

The count of this clone is one. The gene calls are TRBV21-1 and TRBJ2-1; the table's TRBD2 call for D was not verified on the DNA. TRBV21-1 has pseudogene status. This CDR3 comprises 19 residues. Here the CDR3 DNA reads TGTGCCAGCAGCAAGACTAGCGGGAGGGCCGAGTTTGACTACAATGAGCAGTTCTTC. Its translation is CASSKTSGRAEFDYNEQFF.

The chain joins TRBV10-2 to TRBJ1-5, with 7 bases lining up with TRBD1. This CDR3 spans 17 amino acids. Trimming took 5 bases from V and 0 from J; bases not matched to a gene: 10. Germline assignment: CDR1 WSHSY and CDR2 SAAADI. CDR3 coding DNA: TGCGCCAGCAGTCTCTCTTCCGGGACAGTTAGCAATCAGCCCCAGCATTTT. As protein: CASSLSSGTVSNQPQHF.

The V gene is TRBV7-8, the J gene TRBJ2-1; 7 nucleotides align to TRBD2. Germline CDR1 reads SGHVS; CDR2 reads FQNEAQ. This CDR3 is built from 15 residues. V lost 1 base to trimming and J lost 5 bases; unmatched junction nucleotides: 5. The chain's CDR3 is CASSLDSSGHNEQFF. For the CDR3, the DNA is TGTGCCAGCAGCTTAGACTCTAGCGGCCACAATGAGCAGTTCTTC.

The genes are TRBV27 and TRBJ2-2; TRBD1 might be the D (6 bases). The V and J ends lost 6 bases and 4 bases respectively, with 15 bases between them. The CDR3 loop spans 15 amino acids. CDR1 and CDR2 (germline): MNHEY, SMNVEV (reference sequence). In DNA, the CDR3 is TGTGCCAGCAGCAGACAGGAGTTTAGCACCGGGGAGCTGTTTTTT. This translates into CASSRQEFSTGELFF.